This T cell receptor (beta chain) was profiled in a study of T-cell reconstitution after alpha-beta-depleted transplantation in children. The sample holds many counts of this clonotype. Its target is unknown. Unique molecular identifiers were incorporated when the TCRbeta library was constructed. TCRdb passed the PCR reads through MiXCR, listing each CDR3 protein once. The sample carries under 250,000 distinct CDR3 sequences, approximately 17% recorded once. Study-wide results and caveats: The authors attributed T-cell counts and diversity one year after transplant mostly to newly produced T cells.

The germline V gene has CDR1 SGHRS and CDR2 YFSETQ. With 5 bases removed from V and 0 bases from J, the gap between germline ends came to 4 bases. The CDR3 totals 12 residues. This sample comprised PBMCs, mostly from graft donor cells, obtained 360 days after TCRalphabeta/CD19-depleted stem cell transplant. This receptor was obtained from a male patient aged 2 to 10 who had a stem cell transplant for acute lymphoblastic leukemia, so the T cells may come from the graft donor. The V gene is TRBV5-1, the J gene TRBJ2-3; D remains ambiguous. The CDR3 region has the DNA TGCGCCAGCAGTTGGAGCACAGATACGCAGTATTTT. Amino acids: CASSWSTDTQYF.